The present entry profiles one TCR beta chain with its context. This CDR3 spans 14 amino acids. Germline-derived CDR1 and CDR2 are SGDLS and YYNGEE. V lost 0 bases, J lost 2 bases, and 9 bases lay in between. The data derive from a study of T cell changes during pregnancy in multiple sclerosis. The data were produced by immunoSEQ multiplex PCR, yet TCRdb's version contains in-frame clones alone and is incomplete. The sample carries approximately 53,000 clones, around 87% recorded once. Source: peripheral blood, taken after pregnancy. The chain uses TRBV9 and TRBJ2-7, with a tentative D call TRBD1 (6 bases). The receptor was isolated from a female donor in good health, enrolled as a control in a pregnancy study. The chain's CDR3 is CASSVGTEAYEQYF. The DNA for the CDR3 is TGTGCCAGCAGCGTAGGGACAGAGGCCTACGAGCAGTACTTC. Drawing the rest from reference TRBV9 and TRBJ2-7, the complete variable domain is DSGVTQTPKHLITATGQRVTLRCSPRSGDLSVYWYQQSLDQGLQFLIQYYNGEERAKGNILERFSAQQFPDLHSELNLSSLELGDSALYFCASSVGTEAYEQYFGPGTRLTVT.